This T cell receptor beta chain was obtained from a study of beta chain features in type 1 diabetes. Study-level results: Moderately but significantly shorter TCRB CDR3s were found in Type 1 diabetes patients in all four CD4+ subsets.

This clone was counted only a few times. The target antigen is unknown. The whole isolated RNA underwent reverse transcription, so sequencing captured expressed TCRB transcripts. Assay used: immunoSEQ multiplex PCR; TCRdb lists only in-frame clones, some missing. In the table there are 500,000 to 800,000 clones, around 12% of which are singletons. The CDR3 extends over 13 amino acids. Germline V gene data show CDR1 as LGHNA and CDR2 as YSLEER. The V end was cut by 0 bases, the J end by 6 bases, with 8 bases between. The chain links TRBV4-3 to TRBJ1-2, with D perhaps matching TRBD1 (5 bases). The receptor was isolated from a man aged 25 to 40 with type 1 diabetes. The specimen sequenced was naive CD4+ T cells from blood. As DNA, the CDR3 is TGCGCCAGCAGCCAAGAACGGGGGGATGGCTACACCTTC. Protein sequence: CASSQERGDGYTF.